The present TCR beta chain was sequenced within a study of somatic mutations in cytotoxic T cells in rheumatoid arthritis. Methods used by the authors: Patient CD8+ clones bigger than 1% seldom lined up with published virus-specific TCRB sequences. Repertoires were generated with immunoSEQ multiplex PCR, while TCRdb's copy carries only in-frame clones and drops some. V, J and clone size derive from that table, while D and trimming were established from the DNA sequence. The profile shows some 18,000 clones, more than 60% of them singletons. The CDR3 loop spans 11 amino acids. V was cut by 6 bases and J by 3 bases, with 6 bases left in between. Germline V gene sequence: CDR1 SNHLY, CDR2 FYNNEI.

This rearrangement joins TRBV2 to TRBJ2-7; D is uncertain. The specimen sequenced was CD8+ T cells sorted from blood. The receptor was isolated from an adult with rheumatoid arthritis. CDR3 residues: CASREIYEQYF. DNA of the CDR3: TGTGCCAGCAGGGAGATCTACGAGCAGTACTTC.